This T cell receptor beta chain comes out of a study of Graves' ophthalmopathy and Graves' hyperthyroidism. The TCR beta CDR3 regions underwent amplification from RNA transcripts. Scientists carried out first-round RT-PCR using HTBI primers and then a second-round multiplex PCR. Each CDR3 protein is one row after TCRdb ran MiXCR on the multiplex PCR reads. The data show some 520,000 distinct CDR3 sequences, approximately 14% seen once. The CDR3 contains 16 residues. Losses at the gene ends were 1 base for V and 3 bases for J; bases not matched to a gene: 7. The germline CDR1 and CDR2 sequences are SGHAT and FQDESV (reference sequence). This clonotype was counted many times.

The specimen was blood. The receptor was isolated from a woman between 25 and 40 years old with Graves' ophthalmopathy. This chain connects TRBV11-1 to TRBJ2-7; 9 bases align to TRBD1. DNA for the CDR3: TGTGCCAGCAGCTTAGGACACAGACAGGGGGGCTACGAGCAGTACTTC. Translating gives CASSLGHRQGGYEQYF.